The rows below give T cell receptor beta chains drawn from one sample of a study of CD8 T cells in Susac syndrome. A single record per CDR3 protein comes from TCRdb applying MiXCR to the immunoSEQ multiplex PCR reads. The sample includes about 190,000 distinct CDR3 sequences, approximately 96% of them seen just once. The sample taken for sequencing was CD4+ T cells from PBMCs. The source of these receptors is a human donor with Susac syndrome. Both conserved end residues are part of each CDR3. Each record gives: CDR3 length, D gene, clone size, J gene, V gene, CDR3 DNA, CDR3 protein. The D gene is left open where the match is weak. A clone size is listed for some rows: how often the clone was seen (once, few, many), or a class if it is expanded.

13 - - TRBJ1-1 TRBV18 TGTGCCAGCTCGTCCAAAGGGAACACTGAAGCTTTCTTT CASSSKGNTEAFF
17 - - TRBJ2-2 TRBV12-3/TRBV12-4 TGTGCCAGCAGTTTAGGAGGAGGAGGAGGGCCGGGCGGGGAGCTGTTTTTT CASSLGGGGGPGGELFF
15 - - TRBJ2-1 TRBV7-2 TGTGCCAGCAGCTTAAGGGGAAGAGGTAGATATGAGCAGTTCTTC CASSLRGRGRYEQFF
12 TRBD1 - TRBJ2-1 TRBV6-6 TGTGCCAGCAGTTCCTACAGGGGGCAGAAGTTCTTC CASSSYRGQKFF
18 TRBD2 once TRBJ2-6 TRBV20-1 TGCAGTGCCCAGACGAGGGGCGGGGGACTGACTGGGGCCAACGTCCTGACTTTC CSAQTRGGGLTGANVLTF
15 - - TRBJ1-1 TRBV19 TGTGCCAGTACCTCCCAACAGATCATGAACACTGAAGCTTTCTTT CASTSQQIMNTEAFF
14 - - TRBJ1-5 TRBV6-5 TGTGCCAGCAGCCCGTGGGCAGGGAATCAGCCCCAGCATTTT CASSPWAGNQPQHF
15 TRBD2 - TRBJ2-5 TRBV7-2 TGTGCCAGCAGCCAGATCGCGGGAGGTCAAGAGACCCAGTACTTC CASSQIAGGQETQYF
13 - - TRBJ1-5 TRBV20-1 TGCAGTGCTACTAGGGGTGGCGGTCAGCCCCAGCATTTT CSATRGGGQPQHF
14 - - TRBJ2-7 TRBV6-2/TRBV6-3 TGTGCCAGCGGCAGGGGCGGGGGACCCTACGAGCAGTACTTC CASGRGGGPYEQYF
13 TRBD1 - TRBJ1-2 TRBV29-1 TGCAGCGTTGGGGGACAGGGAATACATGGCTACACCTTC CSVGGQGIHGYTF
16 - - TRBJ1-2 TRBV7-2 TGTGCCAGCAGCCCAGTGGGGACTCTTGGGGGCTATGGCTACACCTTC CASSPVGTLGGYGYTF
17 - - TRBJ2-3 TRBV4-3 TGCGCCAGCAGCCAAGAGGGCGGGGGGACAGGCACAGATACGCAGTATTTT CASSQEGGGTGTDTQYF
14 TRBD1 - TRBJ1-5 TRBV12-3/TRBV12-4 TGTGCCAGCAGTTCCACGGACAGGAATCAGCCCCAGCATTTT CASSSTDRNQPQHF
15 - - TRBJ2-1 TRBV7-7 TGTGCTAGCAGCTTAGCGTTGGGGCAGGGTCATGAGCAGTTCTTC CASSLALGQGHEQFF
14 TRBD1 - TRBJ1-5 TRBV20-1 TGCAGTGCTCAAATTCCGACAGGGGAAGAGCCCCAGCATTTT CSAQIPTGEEPQHF
16 - once TRBJ1-5 TRBV3-1 TGTGCCAGCAGCCAAAAGTCAGGGTTTGGCAATCAGCCCCAGCATTTT CASSQKSGFGNQPQHF
11 - - TRBJ2-4 TRBV2 TGTGCCAGCAGCGAAGACAGCACAAAGTACTTC CASSEDSTKYF
13 - - TRBJ2-7 TRBV4-1 TGCGCCAGCAGCCAAGATCCAGGCGTTGTGCAGTACTTC CASSQDPGVVQYF
14 - - TRBJ1-1 TRBV29-1 TGCAGCGTTATAACACAGACAGGAAACACTGAAGCTTTCTTT CSVITQTGNTEAFF
14 - - TRBJ1-2 TRBV30 TGTGCCTGGAGTGTAATGGGGTTTTCAGGGGGCTACACCTTC CAWSVMGFSGGYTF
12 TRBD1 - TRBJ1-1 TRBV28 TGTGCCAGCAGTTTGGGACAGGGGAAAACTTTCTTT CASSLGQGKTFF
17 - - TRBJ2-2 TRBV6-5 TGTGCCAGCAGTTACTCGCCCGCGACATCTTGGACCGGGGAGCTGTTTTTT CASSYSPATSWTGELFF